This T cell receptor (beta chain) derives from a study of cytomegalovirus exposure and HLA in healthy donors. Study overall: Later analysis reported that the 120 or so validation repertoires shared the platform of the 650 to 700 first-cohort repertoires.

The V segment lost 0 bases and the J segment 7 bases; nucleotides outside the gene matches: 5. CDR3 length: 15 amino acids. Germline V gene lookup returns CDR1 MRHNA and CDR2 SNTAGT. Regarding the study as a whole: In vitro experiments confirmed that a few CMV-associated chains were specific for CMV antigens. The tendency of first-cohort TCR clusters to co-occur in the 110 or so validation repertoires emerged from a later analysis.

This table comes from immunoSEQ multiplex PCR, and its TCRdb copy is limited to in-frame clones, with some not included. The table includes some 110,000 clones, about 88% detected once. As regards this clone: Its antigen remains unidentified.

The chain uses TRBV6-4 and TRBJ2-3, with 9 bases lining up with TRBD1. The sample comprised PBMCs. The clonotype comes from a woman younger than 30 in good health and CMV-seropositive. The CDR3 spells CASSDSTGGGNTQYF. CDR3 bases: TGTGCCAGCAGTGACTCTACAGGGGGCGGGAATACGCAGTATTTT.